The 18 T cell receptor beta chains given below trace back to one sample, sequenced in a study of CD8+CD57+ T cells in acquired aplastic anemia. Profiling of TCR beta VDJ combinations and CDR3 sequences used genomic DNA as template. TCRdb used MiXCR to reprocess the reads, holding one entry per CDR3 protein. The data show 250,000 to 300,000 distinct CDR3 sequences, around three fifths seen once. Source material: sorted CD4+, CD8+, or CD8+CD57+ T cells (not recorded which) from PBMCs. All receptors come from a human donor with severe aplastic anemia or a healthy control (not recorded which).

The sample holds many counts of this clonotype. V and J are TRBV4-3 and TRBJ1-1; D unresolved. V dropped 1 base and J dropped 1 base, with 7 bases sitting between them. The CDR3 covers 14 residues. From germline, CDR1 is LGHNA and CDR2 YSLEER. CDR3 DNA sequence: TGCGCCAGCAGCCAAGTTTGGGGGAACACTGAAGCTTTCTTT. It encodes CASSQVWGNTEAFF.

This clonotype was observed once. This chain connects TRBV29-1 to TRBJ1-1, with 7 nucleotides matching TRBD1. CDR1 and CDR2 (germline): SQVTM, ANQGSEA. The CDR3 runs to 14 residues. With V trimmed by 6 bases and J by 1 base, 8 bases remained unmatched. This chain's CDR3 is CSVDEGASNTEAFF. The CDR3 DNA is TGCAGCGTCGATGAGGGGGCTTCGAACACTGAAGCTTTCTTT.

The chain uses TRBV20-1 and TRBJ2-7; 12 bases map to TRBD1. The CDR3 length is 15 residues. The V gene's germline CDR1 is DFQATT and CDR2 SNEGSKA (reference sequence). V was pared by 0 bases and J by 4 bases, with 4 bases of the junction left unmatched. Written as DNA, the CDR3 is TGCAGTGCTAGAGAGGGACAGGGGGCTTCTTACGAGCAGTACTTC. This gives the protein CSAREGQGASYEQYF.

The rearrangement joins TRBV15 to TRBJ2-7; TRBD1 or TRBD2 may be the D gene (6 bases each). The V end was cut by 7 bases, the J end by 5 bases, with 12 bases between. CDR3 length: 12 residues. Germline V CDR1 and CDR2: LNHNV, YYDKDF (reference sequence). CDR3 coding DNA: TGTGCCACCAAAGGGGGGCTAGACGAGCAGTACTTC. Translating gives CATKGGLDEQYF.

The chain links TRBV20-1 to TRBJ2-3; 10 bases map to TRBD1. V was pared by 6 bases and J by 5 bases, with 8 bases of the junction left unmatched. The CDR3 length is 14 residues. Germline values: CDR1 DFQATT, CDR2 SNEGSKA (reference sequence). The CDR3 sequence is CSAAGTGAGDTQYF. The CDR3 region has the DNA TGCAGTGCCGCCGGGACAGGGGCTGGAGATACGCAGTATTTT.

This clonotype came up many times. The J gene is TRBJ2-7, the V gene TRBV20-1; a weak D match, TRBD2 (6 bases). This CDR3 has 11 residues. The V gene's germline CDR1 is DFQATT and CDR2 SNEGSKA (reference sequence). CDR3 nucleotides: TGCCTTGTCGGAGGGGTCGACGAGCAGTACTTC. This encodes CLVGGVDEQYF.

The V gene is TRBV6-1, the J gene TRBJ2-3, with TRBD2 matching 10 bases. This CDR3 is 15 amino acids long. The V gene end was trimmed by 6 bases and the J gene end by 4 bases; junction bases not matched to a gene: 7. Germline V gene data show CDR1 as MNHNS and CDR2 as SASEGT. CDR3 sequence: CASSQRGGGADTQYF. The CDR3 DNA follows: TGTGCCAGCAGCCAGCGGGGGGGGGGGGCAGATACGCAGTATTTT.

This clonotype was recorded at least ten times. The CDR3: CASSPRTGEAFF. CDR3 bases: TGTGCCAGCAGCCCTCGGACAGGGGAAGCTTTCTTT. This sequence joins TRBV6-5 and TRBJ1-1; 8 bases line up with TRBD1. Per germline, CDR1 MNHEY and CDR2 SVGAGI. CDR3 length equals 12 residues. V shed 6 bases, J shed 8 bases, and the junction held 5 bases outside the gene matches.

The chain has TRBV12-3 or TRBV12-4 and TRBJ2-7; TRBD2 is a possible D gene (5 bases). CDR3 length equals 13 residues. The V gene lost 7 bases and the J gene lost 7 bases, with 17 bases spanning the gap. CDR3 sequence (DNA): TGTGCCAGCACCCGGACCCATACGGGAGAGCAGTACTTC. This codes for CASTRTHTGEQYF.

The gene calls are TRBV7-9 and TRBJ2-2; D gene ambiguous. Trimming cost V 6 bases and J 3 bases, with 17 bases left between them. Germline V gene sequence: CDR1 SEHNR, CDR2 FQNEAQ (reference sequence). The CDR3 has 16 amino acids. The CDR3, as DNA: TGTGCCAGCAGTCCCGACCTACGCTCGGACACCGGGGAGCTGTTTTTT. Translating it yields CASSPDLRSDTGELFF.

This clonotype occurred many times. This chain uses TRBV9 with TRBJ1-4, with TRBD1 matching 11 bases. This CDR3 region has 15 residues. J lost 8 bases, V lost 5 bases, and 8 bases had no gene match. Germline CDR1 SGDLS, CDR2 YYNGEE. The CDR3 here is CASSPGQGAYEKLFF. CDR3 nucleotides: TGTGCCAGCAGTCCAGGACAGGGGGCTTACGAAAAACTGTTTTTT.

The chain joins TRBV5-1 to TRBJ2-1; no firm D call. Germline lookup yields CDR1 SGHRS and CDR2 YFSETQ. Trimming left V 0 bases short and J 7 bases short, with 8 bases between. The CDR3 has 13 residues. This chain's CDR3 is CASSLENGNEQFF. DNA of the CDR3: TGCGCCAGCAGCTTGGAGAACGGGAATGAGCAGTTCTTC.

This chain joins TRBV2 and TRBJ1-1, with TRBD1 matching over 7 bases. The CDR3 has 13 residues. Trimming took 10 bases from V and 4 from J; bases not matched to a gene: 9. Germline V gives CDR1 SNHLY, CDR2 FYNNEI. DNA of the CDR3: TGTGCCATTGGACAGGCGAGGGGCACTGAAGCTTTCTTT. Protein sequence: CAIGQARGTEAFF. Based on the CDR3 plus reference TRBV2 and TRBJ1-1, the full variable domain is EPEVTQTPSHQVTQMGQEVILRCVPISNHLYFYWYRQILGQKVEFLVSFYNNEISEKSEIFDDQFSVERPDGSNFTLKIRSTKLEDSAMYFCAIGQARGTEAFFGQGTRLTVV.

The genes are TRBV5-1 and TRBJ2-2; a possible D gene is TRBD1 (6 bases). This CDR3 is built from 14 residues. Germline CDR1 reads SGHRS; CDR2 reads YFSETQ. Trimming cost V 6 bases and J 4 bases, with 13 bases left between them. The CDR3 loop reads CASKGQASTGELFF. Written as DNA, the CDR3 is TGCGCCAGCAAGGGACAAGCGAGCACCGGGGAGCTGTTTTTT. Looking up the rest from reference TRBV5-1 and TRBJ2-2 gives the full variable domain: KAGVTQTPRYLIKTRGQQVTLSCSPISGHRSVSWYQQTPGQGLQFLFEYFSETQRNKGNFPGRFSGRQFSNSRSEMNVSTLELGDSALYLCASKGQASTGELFFGEGSRLTVL.

This clonotype showed up many times. V usage is TRBV3-1 and J usage is TRBJ2-5, with 7 bases matching TRBD1. In germline, CDR1 is LGHDT, CDR2 YNNKEL (reference sequence). The CDR3 has 14 amino acids. Trimming took 4 bases from V and 3 from J; bases not matched to a gene: 5. The CDR3 nucleotides are TGTGCCAGCAGCCCCTGGACAGGTAAAGAGACCCAGTACTTC. Its protein product is CASSPWTGKETQYF.

Points on this clonotype: One end of the junction is discordant with germline, which a read error may explain. The chain couples TRBV20-1 to TRBJ1-6; unclear D gene. The CDR3 is 13 residues long. Germline V lookup: CDR1 DFQATT, CDR2 SNEGSKA (reference sequence). The CDR3 spells CGANGRLSSPPHF. The CDR3 nucleotides are TGCGGTGCTAATGGCAGGTTGAGTTCACCCCCCCACTTT.

The chain is built from TRBV20-1 and TRBJ2-1, with 8 bases fitting TRBD2. The CDR3 length is 16 residues. Germline V lookup: CDR1 DFQATT, CDR2 SNEGSKA (reference sequence). The V and J ends lost 0 bases and 0 bases, in that order; junction bases with no gene match: 4. The CDR3 sequence is CSARDDSGDSYNEQFF. The CDR3 bases are TGCAGTGCTAGAGACGATAGCGGGGACTCCTACAATGAGCAGTTCTTC.

Of note for this clonotype: A much larger clone is a single base away; this may be a read error. The rearrangement uses TRBV5-4 and TRBJ2-3; D tentatively reads TRBD1 or TRBD2 (6 bases each). CDR1 and CDR2 from the germline V gene are SGHNT and YYREEE (reference sequence). Trimming removed 0 bases at V and 7 bases at J, with 15 bases between. The CDR3 loop spans 15 amino acids. CDR3 in amino acids: CASSLDGGGENTQYF. The CDR3 nucleotides read TGTGCCAGCAGCTTGGACGGGGGCGGAGAGAATACGCAGTATTTT.